The present T cell receptor (beta chain) was sequenced within a study of T cell responses to AZD1222 COVID-19 vaccine. The study's findings and limits: Baseline serostatus was positive in only 5 to 7 AZD1222 recipients.

Profiling relied on immunoSEQ multiplex PCR, and the TCRdb table lists in-frame clones only, not all of them. The table has roughly 120,000 clones, 75% to 90% seen once. CDR1 MNHEY and CDR2 SVGAGI come from the germline V gene. Trimming stripped 0 bases from V and 5 bases from J, with 10 bases between. CDR3 length equals 15 residues. Points on this clone: Its specificity is unknown.

The source material was peripheral blood, sampled 28 days after the second AZD1222 dose. The TCR originated in an adult who received the AZD1222 COVID-19 vaccine. This chain uses TRBV6-5 with TRBJ1-4; D may be TRBD1 (6 bases). The CDR3, as DNA: TGTGCCAGCAGTTACTCCGGCAGGGGAAATGAAAAACTGTTTTTT. It codes for CASSYSGRGNEKLFF.